This passage covers 8 T cell receptor beta chains from one sample sequenced in a study of cytomegalovirus exposure and HLA in healthy donors. The PCR had 60 Vbeta and 13 Jbeta primers. Generated by immunoSEQ multiplex PCR, the TCRdb table keeps only in-frame clones and is missing some. The sample has just over 150,000 clones, approximately 79% seen once. The sequencing sample was made of PBMCs. The receptors were gathered from a woman aged 45-59 years in good health and CMV-seropositive.

The chain has TRBV7-6 and TRBJ2-7; 7 positions match TRBD1. The CDR3 consists of 14 residues. The V and J ends lost 5 bases and 2 bases, in that order; junction bases with no gene match: 6. Germline loops: CDR1 SGHVS, CDR2 FNYEAQ. The CDR3 reads CASSPGQVAYEQYF. CDR3 bases: TGTGCCAGCAGCCCCGGACAGGTGGCCTACGAGCAGTACTTC.

This chain uses TRBV29-1 with TRBJ1-2; 8 bases fit TRBD1. Germline CDR1 SQVTM, CDR2 ANQGSEA. CDR3 length: 14 amino acids. Trimming took 4 bases from V and 6 from J; bases not matched to a gene: 10. CDR3 DNA sequence: TGCAGCGTTGTCAGGACAGGGAGTCCCGATGGCTACACCTTC. Protein sequence: CSVVRTGSPDGYTF.

The chain is built from TRBV27 and TRBJ2-7; D remains unclear. V shed 0 bases and J shed 2 bases, with 8 bases lying between them. CDR1 MNHEY and CDR2 SMNVEV come from the germline V gene (reference sequence). The CDR3 has 14 amino acids. The CDR3 nucleotides read TGTGCCAGCAGTTTATCGTCCCCGGCCTACGAGCAGTACTTC. Translated, it gives CASSLSSPAYEQYF.

The chain uses TRBV7-2 and TRBJ2-5; a weak D match, TRBD1 (6 bases). V shed 6 bases and J shed 4 bases, with 15 bases lying between them. The CDR3 covers 14 residues. Germline V gene lookup returns CDR1 SGHTA and CDR2 FQGNSA. The CDR3 coding sequence is TGTGCCAGCAGGCCACAGGGAGTAGGAGAGACCCAGTACTTC. Its protein is CASRPQGVGETQYF. Full variable domain (rest looked up from reference TRBV7-2 and TRBJ2-5): GAGVSQSPSNKVTEKGKDVELRCDPISGHTALYWYRQSLGQGLEFLIYFQGNSAPDKSGLPSDRFSAERTGGSVSTLTIQRTQQEDSAVYLCASRPQGVGETQYFGPGTRLLVL.

The chain combines TRBV9 with TRBJ2-1; 11 bases are shared with TRBD2. The CDR3 runs to 20 residues. After removal of 1 base from V and 0 bases from J, the junction contained 12 bases not matched to a gene. Germline V lookup: CDR1 SGDLS, CDR2 YYNGEE. The DNA of the CDR3 is TGTGCCAGCAGCGTAAAAGGACTAGCGGGCCACAGAAGCTCCTACAATGAGCAGTTCTTC. Protein sequence: CASSVKGLAGHRSSYNEQFF.

The CDR3 DNA follows: TGCGCCAGCAGTCAGCCGGACAGGGGTAATTCACCCCTCCACTTT. Its protein is CASSQPDRGNSPLHF. The chain couples TRBV23-1 to TRBJ1-6; TRBD1 aligns across 9 bases. TRBV23-1 qualifies as an ORF whose function is uncertain. The CDR3 contains 15 residues. The V and J ends lost 3 bases and 6 bases, in that order; junction bases with no gene match: 3.

This clone was seen just once. This chain links TRBV2 with TRBJ1-2; 9 nucleotides agree with TRBD1. V lost 10 bases, J lost 8 bases, and 8 bases stayed unmatched. This CDR3 region has 12 residues. CDR1 is SNHLY, CDR2 FYNNEI, per germline. CDR3 in amino acids: CAIQGQGGGYTF. The CDR3 DNA reads as TGTGCCATCCAGGGACAGGGAGGCGGCTACACCTTC.

This clone has only a few counts. The chain is built from TRBV5-6 and TRBJ1-5, with 9 bases fitting TRBD1. Germline assignment: CDR1 SGHDT and CDR2 YYEEEE. The CDR3 runs to 14 residues. J gave up 9 bases and V 4 bases, and 8 bases lay outside the gene matches. The CDR3 nucleotides are TGTGCCAGCAGCCGTGGGACAGGGTTCTGGCCCCAGCATTTT. Translated, it gives CASSRGTGFWPQHF.